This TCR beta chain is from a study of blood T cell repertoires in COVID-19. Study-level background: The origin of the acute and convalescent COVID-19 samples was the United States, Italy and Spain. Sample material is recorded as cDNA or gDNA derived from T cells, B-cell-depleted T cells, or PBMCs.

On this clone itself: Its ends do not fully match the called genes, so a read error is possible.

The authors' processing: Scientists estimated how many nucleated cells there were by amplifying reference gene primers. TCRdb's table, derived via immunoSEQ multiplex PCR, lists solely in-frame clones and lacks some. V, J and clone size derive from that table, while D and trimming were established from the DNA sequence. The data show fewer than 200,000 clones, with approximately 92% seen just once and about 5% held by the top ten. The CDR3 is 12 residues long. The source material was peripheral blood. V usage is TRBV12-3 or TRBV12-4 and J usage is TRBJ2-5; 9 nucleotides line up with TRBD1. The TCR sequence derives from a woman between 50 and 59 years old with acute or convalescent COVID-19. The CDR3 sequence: CASSPDRDREHF. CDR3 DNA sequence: TGTGCCAGCAGCCCGGACCGGGACAGGGAGCACTTC.